These T cell receptor beta chains were read from a single sample in a study of blood T cell repertoires in COVID-19. Produced via immunoSEQ multiplex PCR; TCRdb's table is partial and in-frame only. This sample yields about 290,000 clones, of which 70% to 90% are seen a single time; less than 4.5% belongs to the top ten. The specimen was peripheral blood. All receptors derive from a woman aged 45-59 years with active or convalescent COVID-19. Both conserved end residues are part of each CDR3.

TRBV11-2	TRBJ1-5	CAGRFNQPQHF
TRBV6-5	TRBJ1-2	CASSRTHQNYGYTF
TRBV7-9	TRBJ1-2	CASSLVGGRPRANYGYTF
TRBV29-1	TRBJ1-2	CSVEDPEGGDGYTF
TRBV24-1	TRBJ1-1	CATILGGAWGNTEAFF
TRBV16	TRBJ1-1	CASSQALNTEAFF
TRBV9	TRBJ1-6	CASSAPVRGTNSPLHF
TRBV5-6	TRBJ1-2	CASSWGTAYGYTF
TRBV29-1	TRBJ2-7	CSVEEKRKISYEQYF
TRBV27	TRBJ1-4	CASSLGGGFNEKLFF
TRBV7-8	TRBJ1-5	CASSLPRGRERDQPQHF
TRBV7-3	TRBJ2-1	CASSLSGWPNNEQFF
TRBV25-1	TRBJ2-3	CASSAPRSTSTDTQYF